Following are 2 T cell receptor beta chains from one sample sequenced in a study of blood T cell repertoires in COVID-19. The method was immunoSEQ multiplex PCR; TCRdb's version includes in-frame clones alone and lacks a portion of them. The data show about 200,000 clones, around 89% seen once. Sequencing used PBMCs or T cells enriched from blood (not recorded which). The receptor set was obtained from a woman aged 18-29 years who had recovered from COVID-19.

As DNA, the CDR3 is TGTGCCAGCAGCTTTAGCGCAGGGGCTTTAGGAGAGACCCAGTACTTC. This translates into CASSFSAGALGETQYF. The chain couples TRBV7-9 to TRBJ2-5; D is perhaps TRBD1 (6 bases). The V end lost 3 bases, the J end lost 4 bases, and 18 bases lay between the germline ends. The germline CDR1 and CDR2 sequences are SEHNR and FQNEAQ (reference sequence). The CDR3 has 16 amino acids.

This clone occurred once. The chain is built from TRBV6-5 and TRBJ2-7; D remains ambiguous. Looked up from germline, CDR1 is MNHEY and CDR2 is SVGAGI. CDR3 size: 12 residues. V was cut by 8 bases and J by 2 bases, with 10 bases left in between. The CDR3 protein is CASSTPTYEQYF. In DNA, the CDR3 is TGTGCCAGCTCGACTCCCACCTACGAGCAGTACTTC.